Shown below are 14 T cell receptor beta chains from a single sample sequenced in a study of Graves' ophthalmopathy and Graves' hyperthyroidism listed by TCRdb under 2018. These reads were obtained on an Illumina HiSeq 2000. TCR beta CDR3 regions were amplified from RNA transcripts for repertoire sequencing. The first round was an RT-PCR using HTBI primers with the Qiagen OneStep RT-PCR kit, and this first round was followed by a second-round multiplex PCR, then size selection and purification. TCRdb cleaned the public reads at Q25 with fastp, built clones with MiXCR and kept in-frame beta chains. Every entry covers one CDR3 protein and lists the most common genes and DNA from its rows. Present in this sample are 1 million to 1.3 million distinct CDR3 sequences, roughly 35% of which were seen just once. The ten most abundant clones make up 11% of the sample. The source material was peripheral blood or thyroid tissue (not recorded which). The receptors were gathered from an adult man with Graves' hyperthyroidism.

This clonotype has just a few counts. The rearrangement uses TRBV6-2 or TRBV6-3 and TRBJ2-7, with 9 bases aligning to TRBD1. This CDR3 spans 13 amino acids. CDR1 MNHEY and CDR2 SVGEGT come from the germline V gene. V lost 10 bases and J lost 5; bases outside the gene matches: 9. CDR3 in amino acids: CATAGTGFNEQYF. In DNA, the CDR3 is TGTGCCACCGCCGGGACAGGGTTCAACGAGCAGTACTTC.

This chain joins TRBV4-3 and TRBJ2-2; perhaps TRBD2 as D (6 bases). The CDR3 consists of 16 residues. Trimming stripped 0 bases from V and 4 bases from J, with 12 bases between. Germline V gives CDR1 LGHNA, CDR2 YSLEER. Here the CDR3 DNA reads TGCGCCAGCAGCCAAGACTTACTAGCTAGCACCGGGGAGCTGTTTTTT. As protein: CASSQDLLASTGELFF.

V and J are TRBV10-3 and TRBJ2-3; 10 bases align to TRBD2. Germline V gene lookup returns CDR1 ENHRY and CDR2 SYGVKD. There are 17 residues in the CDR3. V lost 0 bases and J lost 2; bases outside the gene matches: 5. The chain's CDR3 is CAISESLTSGITDTQYF. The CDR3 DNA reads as TGTGCCATCAGTGAGTCTCTAACTAGCGGGATCACAGATACGCAGTATTTT.

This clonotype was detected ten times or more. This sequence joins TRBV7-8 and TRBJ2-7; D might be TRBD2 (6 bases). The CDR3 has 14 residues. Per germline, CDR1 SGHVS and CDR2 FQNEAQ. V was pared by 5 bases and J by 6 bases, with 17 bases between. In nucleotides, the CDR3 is TGTGCCAGCAGCCCCCCGATCGGGGGTCTCGAGCAGTACTTC. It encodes CASSPPIGGLEQYF.

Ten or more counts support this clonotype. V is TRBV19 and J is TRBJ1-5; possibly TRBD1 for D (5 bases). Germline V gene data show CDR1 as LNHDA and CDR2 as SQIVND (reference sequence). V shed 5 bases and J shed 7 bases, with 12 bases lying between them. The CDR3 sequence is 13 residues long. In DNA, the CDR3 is TGTGCCAGTAGTTCGGGGGTCCGCCAGCCCCAGCATTTT. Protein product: CASSSGVRQPQHF.

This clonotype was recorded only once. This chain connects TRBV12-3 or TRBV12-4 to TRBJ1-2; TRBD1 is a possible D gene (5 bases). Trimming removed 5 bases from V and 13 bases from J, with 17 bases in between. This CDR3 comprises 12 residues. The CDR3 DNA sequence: TGTGCCAGCAGTCAAACGGGGGGTTCTCGCACCTTC. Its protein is CASSQTGGSRTF.

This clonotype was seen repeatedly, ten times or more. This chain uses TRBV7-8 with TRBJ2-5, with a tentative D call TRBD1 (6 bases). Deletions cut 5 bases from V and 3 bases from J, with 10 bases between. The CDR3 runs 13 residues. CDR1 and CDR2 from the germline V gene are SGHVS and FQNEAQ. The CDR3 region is CASSRGHKETQYF. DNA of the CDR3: TGTGCCAGCAGCCGGGGACACAAAGAGACCCAGTACTTC.

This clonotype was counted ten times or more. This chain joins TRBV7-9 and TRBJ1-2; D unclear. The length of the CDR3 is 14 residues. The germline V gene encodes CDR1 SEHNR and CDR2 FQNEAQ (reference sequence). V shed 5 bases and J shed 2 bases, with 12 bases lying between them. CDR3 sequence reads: CASSITGPNYGYTF. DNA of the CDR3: TGTGCCAGCAGCATAACCGGGCCGAACTATGGCTACACCTTC.

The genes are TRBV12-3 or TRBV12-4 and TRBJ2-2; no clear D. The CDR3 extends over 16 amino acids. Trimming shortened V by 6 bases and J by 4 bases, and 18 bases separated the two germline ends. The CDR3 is CASSSADGTVTGELFF. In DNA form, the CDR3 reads TGTGCCAGCAGCTCGGCGGACGGTACAGTCACCGGGGAGCTGTTTTTT.

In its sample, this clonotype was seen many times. As DNA, the CDR3 is TGTGCCAGCAGCCTACAGGGGGGTCCGGAGACCCAGTACTTC. This translates into CASSLQGGPETQYF. The rearrangement links TRBV7-8 to TRBJ2-5, with 8 bases fitting TRBD1. Germline assignment: CDR1 SGHVS and CDR2 FQNEAQ. The CDR3 loop spans 14 amino acids. V lost 5 bases, J lost 5 bases, and 7 bases stayed unmatched.

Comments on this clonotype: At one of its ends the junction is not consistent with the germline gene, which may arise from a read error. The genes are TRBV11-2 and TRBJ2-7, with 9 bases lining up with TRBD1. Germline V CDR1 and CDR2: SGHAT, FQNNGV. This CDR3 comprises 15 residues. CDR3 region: CASSPKRTGAYEQNF. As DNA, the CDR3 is TGTGCCAGCAGCCCAAAGAGGACAGGGGCCTACGAGCAGAACTTC.

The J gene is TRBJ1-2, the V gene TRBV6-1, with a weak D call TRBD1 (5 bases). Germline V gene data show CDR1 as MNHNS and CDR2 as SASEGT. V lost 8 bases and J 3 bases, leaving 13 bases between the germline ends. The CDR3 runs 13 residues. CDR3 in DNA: TGTGCCAGCTCCCCGGACAAGGACTATGGCTACACCTTC. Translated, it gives CASSPDKDYGYTF.

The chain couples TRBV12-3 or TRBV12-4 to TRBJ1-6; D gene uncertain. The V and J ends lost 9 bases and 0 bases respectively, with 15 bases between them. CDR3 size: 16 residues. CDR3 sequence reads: CASKFDAASYNSPLHF. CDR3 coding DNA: TGTGCCAGTAAATTTGATGCGGCCTCCTATAATTCACCCCTCCACTTT.

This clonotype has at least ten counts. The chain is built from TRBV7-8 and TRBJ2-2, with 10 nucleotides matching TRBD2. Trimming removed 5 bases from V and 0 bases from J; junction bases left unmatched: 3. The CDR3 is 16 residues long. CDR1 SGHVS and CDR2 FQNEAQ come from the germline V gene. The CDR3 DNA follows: TGTGCCAGCAGCAGCACTAGCGGGACGAACACCGGGGAGCTGTTTTTT. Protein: CASSSTSGTNTGELFF. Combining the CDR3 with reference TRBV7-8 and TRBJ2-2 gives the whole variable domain GAGVSQSPRYKVAKRGQDVALRCDPISGHVSLFWYQQALGQGPEFLTYFQNEAQLDKSGLPSDRFFAERPEGSVSTLKIQRTQQEDSAVYLCASSSTSGTNTGELFFGEGSRLTVL.